Below are 26 T cell receptor beta chains sequenced from a single sample in a study of blood T cells in healthy people across ages (dated by TCRdb to about 2015). Libraries were prepared through 5' RACE. The sequencing machine was an Illumina HiSeq 2500. The second PCR ran for about 6 to 12 cycles and used a J-beta primer mix along with a sample-barcoded 5' primer. TCRdb trimmed the raw reads at Q25, called clones with MiXCR and kept productive beta chains. CDR3 protein duplicates are merged, each entry listing the most common genes and DNA. A total of 550,000 to 800,000 distinct CDR3 sequences appear in this sample, 21% of them only once. Roughly 3.4% of the sample goes to the ten largest clones. The source material was blood. These receptors were collected from a man aged 65 to 79 in good health.

The V call is TRBV6-5, the J call TRBJ2-1; 8 bases line up with TRBD1. The CDR3 runs 15 residues. CDR1 is MNHEY and CDR2 is SVGAGI in the germline V gene. V lost 1 base, J lost 7 bases, and 6 bases stayed unmatched. CDR3 amino acids: CASSYWQGARNEQFF. DNA of the CDR3: TGTGCCAGCAGTTACTGGCAGGGGGCGCGGAATGAGCAGTTCTTC.

This clonotype was found many times. The gene calls are TRBV18 and TRBJ2-6; no reliable D call. Trimming removed 3 bases at V and 2 bases at J, with 2 bases between. This CDR3 region has 13 residues. Germline assignment: CDR1 KGHSH and CDR2 LQKENI. CDR3 bases: TGTGCCAGCTCACCTCCTGGGGCCAACGTCCTGACTTTC. It codes for CASSPPGANVLTF.

V and J are TRBV18 and TRBJ2-1; D uncertain. This CDR3 has 14 amino acids. CDR1 is KGHSH, CDR2 LQKENI, per germline. Trimming pared 5 bases from V and 4 bases from J, leaving 12 bases between. The CDR3 spells CASSLATEYNEQFF. DNA for the CDR3: TGTGCCAGCTCATTAGCAACAGAATACAATGAGCAGTTCTTC.

The chain is built from TRBV6-5 and TRBJ2-3, with TRBD1 matching over 10 bases. CDR1 and CDR2 from the germline V gene are MNHEY and SVGAGI. V shed 6 bases and J 10 bases; nucleotides not matched to a gene: 16. The CDR3 totals 16 residues. CDR3 coding DNA: TGTGCCAGCAGGCCTCGCGGGACAGGGGTGAGGTTTGCGCAGTATTTT. Encoded protein: CASRPRGTGVRFAQYF.

The V and J genes are TRBV5-1 and TRBJ1-2; 9 bases fit TRBD1. The V segment lost 4 bases and the J segment 3 bases; nucleotides outside the gene matches: 7. CDR1 SGHRS and CDR2 YFSETQ come from the germline V gene. The CDR3 totals 15 residues. The DNA of the CDR3 is TGCGCCAGCAGCAGTGGACAGGGGAGTTACTATGGCTACACCTTC. It codes for CASSSGQGSYYGYTF.

Here the CDR3 reads CSVEISRIGTGGYSNQPQHF. In DNA form, the CDR3 reads TGCAGCGTTGAAATTAGTCGGATCGGGACAGGGGGCTATAGCAATCAGCCCCAGCATTTT. V is TRBV29-1 and J is TRBJ1-5; 12 nucleotides align to TRBD1. V dropped 2 bases and J dropped 0; count of bases not matched to a gene: 14. This CDR3 has 20 amino acids. Per the germline V gene, CDR1 is SQVTM and CDR2 is ANQGSEA. The whole variable domain, filled in from reference TRBV29-1 and TRBJ1-5, reads SAVISQKPSRDICQRGTSLTIQCQVDSQVTMMFWYRQQPGQSLTLIATANQGSEATYESGFVIDKFPISRPNLTFSTLTVSNMSPEDSSIYLCSVEISRIGTGGYSNQPQHFGDGTRLSIL.

The rearrangement joins TRBV3-1 to TRBJ2-4, with 14 nucleotides matching TRBD2. CDR3 length: 15 amino acids. Germline V gives CDR1 LGHDT, CDR2 YNNKEL (reference sequence). With 3 bases clipped from V and 7 bases from J, the junction kept 2 bases outside the gene matches. The CDR3 region is CASSQGLAGVNIQYF. In DNA, the CDR3 is TGTGCCAGCAGCCAGGGACTAGCGGGAGTGAACATTCAGTACTTC. Using reference TRBV3-1 and TRBJ2-4 for the parts outside the CDR3, the full variable domain is DTAVSQTPKYLVTQMGNDKSIKCEQNLGHDTMYWYKQDSKKFLKIMFSYNNKELIINETVPNRFSPKSPDKAHLNLHINSLELGDSAVYFCASSQGLAGVNIQYFGAGTRLSVL.

This clonotype was picked up a small number of times. This chain uses TRBV28 with TRBJ2-5; D gene uncertain. The J call is doubtful: the DNA matches TRBJ2-1 better. The CDR3 loop spans 17 amino acids. Germline-derived CDR1 and CDR2 are MDHEN and SYDVKM. The CDR3 region has the DNA TGTGCCAGCAGTTCCCCCCCACTTAGAGTGGGCTACAATGAGCAGTTCTTC. This sequence encodes CASSSPPLRVGYNEQFF.

The rearrangement uses TRBV2 and TRBJ2-5; 8 bases are shared with TRBD1. Germline V gives CDR1 SNHLY, CDR2 FYNNEI. The CDR3 loop spans 14 amino acids. V gave up 5 bases and J gave up 5 bases; unmatched junction bases: 7. The chain's CDR3 is CASSRTGWEETQYF. The CDR3 bases are TGTGCCAGCAGTAGGACAGGGTGGGAGGAGACCCAGTACTTC.

The V gene is TRBV6-1, the J gene TRBJ2-7, with 9 bases that match TRBD1. The J call is uncertain, as TRBJ2-1 better fits the DNA end. The germline gives CDR1 MNHNS, CDR2 SASEGT. CDR3 length equals 18 residues. CDR3 loop: CASSERRGTGTGFNEQFF. The CDR3 DNA sequence: TGTGCCAGCAGTGAACGTCGGGGGACCGGGACAGGGTTCAATGAGCAGTTCTTC.

V gene TRBV2 combines with J gene TRBJ2-2, with D possibly matching TRBD1 (6 bases). Trimming stripped 6 bases from V and 8 bases from J, with 7 bases between. This CDR3 has 11 residues. Per germline, CDR1 SNHLY and CDR2 FYNNEI. CDR3 in amino acids: CASRQGGELFF. CDR3 sequence (DNA): TGTGCCAGCAGACAGGGTGGGGAGCTGTTTTTT. Full variable domain (outside the CDR3, taken from reference TRBV2 and TRBJ2-2): EPEVTQTPSHQVTQMGQEVILRCVPISNHLYFYWYRQILGQKVEFLVSFYNNEISEKSEIFDDQFSVERPDGSNFTLKIRSTKLEDSAMYFCASRQGGELFFGEGSRLTVL.

The chain couples TRBV3-1 to TRBJ2-3; 10 bases line up with TRBD1. The V segment lost 5 bases and the J segment 2 bases; nucleotides outside the gene matches: 4. This CDR3 has 15 amino acids. In germline, CDR1 is LGHDT, CDR2 YNNKEL (reference sequence). The DNA of the CDR3 is TGTGCCAGCAGCGAGACAGGGGGCCTCACAGATACGCAGTATTTT. Translated: CASSETGGLTDTQYF.

The rearrangement uses TRBV29-1 and TRBJ2-1; D is perhaps TRBD1 or TRBD2 (5 bases each). This CDR3 comprises 12 residues. CDR1 and CDR2 (germline): SQVTM, ANQGSEA. The V end was cut by 5 bases, the J end by 9 bases, with 14 bases between. The CDR3 loop is CSVLSGRAEQFF. In nucleotides, the CDR3 is TGCAGCGTTTTATCAGGGAGAGCTGAGCAGTTCTTC.

The chain combines TRBV24-1 with TRBJ2-5; no definite D call. The J call is in doubt because the DNA end fits TRBJ2-1 better. Germline V gene sequence: CDR1 KGHDR, CDR2 SFDVKD. CDR3 size: 14 residues. In DNA, the CDR3 is TGTGCCACCAGTGGGCAGGAATCCTACAATGAGCAGTTCTTC. It yields the protein CATSGQESYNEQFF.

The rearrangement joins TRBV2 to TRBJ1-1; D unresolved. The CDR3 consists of 12 residues. Trimming stripped 3 bases from V and 5 bases from J, with 7 bases between. Germline V CDR1 and CDR2: SNHLY, FYNNEI. CDR3 residues: CASSDRETEAFF. Here the CDR3 DNA reads TGTGCCAGCAGTGACCGGGAGACTGAAGCTTTCTTT.

This clonotype was found many times. V is TRBV28 and J is TRBJ1-6; D is unresolved. V was cut by 8 bases and J by 4 bases, with 12 bases left in between. The germline V gene has CDR1 MDHEN and CDR2 SYDVKM. The CDR3 is 14 amino acids. The CDR3 DNA is TGTGCCAGCTCCGGGGAGTCTTATAATTCACCCCTCCACTTT. Amino acids: CASSGESYNSPLHF.

Ten or more counts support this clonotype. V usage is TRBV11-2 and J usage is TRBJ2-5, with unresolved D. V lost 3 bases, J lost 4 bases, and 12 bases lay in between. CDR3 size: 14 residues. CDR1 is SGHAT, CDR2 FQNNGV, per germline. CDR3 residues: CASSFRSRTETQYF. The CDR3 DNA follows: TGTGCCAGCAGCTTTCGGTCCAGGACAGAGACCCAGTACTTC. Full variable domain (missing parts from reference TRBV11-2 and TRBJ2-5): EAGVAQSPRYKIIEKRQSVAFWCNPISGHATLYWYQQILGQGPKLLIQFQNNGVVDDSQLPKDRFSAERLKGVDSTLKIQPAKLEDSAVYLCASSFRSRTETQYFGPGTRLLVL.

This chain links TRBV3-1 with TRBJ1-2; weak D call: TRBD1 (6 bases). Looked up from germline, CDR1 is LGHDT and CDR2 is YNNKEL (reference sequence). The CDR3 covers 13 residues. The V gene lost 4 bases and the J gene lost 7 bases, with 13 bases spanning the gap. CDR3 nucleotide sequence: TGTGCCAGCAGCCTCCGACAGGTTGGTGGCTACACCTTC. Its translation is CASSLRQVGGYTF.

J is TRBJ2-7 and V is TRBV6-5, with 7 bases fitting TRBD1. J was trimmed by 1 base and V by 2 bases; bases with no gene match: 5. Germline V CDR1 and CDR2: MNHEY, SVGAGI. The length of the CDR3 is 15 residues. The CDR3 DNA is TGTGCCAGCAGTTACGAGGGGACAGAGTCCTACGAGCAGTACTTC. Its translation is CASSYEGTESYEQYF.

This clonotype was recorded many times. The rearrangement joins TRBV10-3 to TRBJ2-4, with D possibly being TRBD1 (5 bases). Germline assignment: CDR1 ENHRY and CDR2 SYGVKD. Trimming took off 4 bases at V and 1 base at J, with 11 bases between the two ends. This CDR3 has 15 residues. CDR3 loop: CAISGSPGAKNIQYF. Written as DNA, the CDR3 is TGTGCCATCAGTGGGTCGCCAGGGGCCAAAAACATTCAGTACTTC.

This chain connects TRBV7-2 to TRBJ2-3, with 10 bases lining up with TRBD2. J lost 4 bases, V lost 5 bases, and 6 bases had no gene match. The CDR3 spans 15 residues. The germline gives CDR1 SGHTA, CDR2 FQGNSA. The CDR3: CASSQLAGVPDTQYF. Written as DNA, the CDR3 is TGTGCCAGCAGCCAGCTAGCGGGAGTCCCAGATACGCAGTATTTT. The entire variable domain, with the rest obtained from reference TRBV7-2 and TRBJ2-3, is as follows: GAGVSQSPSNKVTEKGKDVELRCDPISGHTALYWYRQSLGQGLEFLIYFQGNSAPDKSGLPSDRFSAERTGGSVSTLTIQRTQQEDSAVYLCASSQLAGVPDTQYFGPGTRLTVL.

This clonotype has at least ten counts. The chain joins TRBV29-1 to TRBJ1-2; 11 bases are a match to TRBD1. The CDR3 is 13 residues long. Germline V gene sequence: CDR1 SQVTM, CDR2 ANQGSEA. J lost 5 bases, V lost 7 bases, and 6 bases had no gene match. The CDR3 is CSGGTGGSYGYTF. Here the CDR3 DNA reads TGCAGCGGCGGGACAGGGGGTTCATATGGCTACACCTTC.

This clonotype has more than one count but fewer than ten. The chain couples TRBV6-5 to TRBJ2-5, with 13 bases identical to TRBD2. This CDR3 is built from 19 residues. Looked up from germline, CDR1 is MNHEY and CDR2 is SVGAGI. With V trimmed by 0 bases and J by 1 base, 8 bases remained unmatched. CDR3 loop: CASSYSQTGTSGIQETQYF. As DNA, the CDR3 is TGTGCCAGCAGTTACTCGCAGACCGGGACTAGCGGGATCCAAGAGACCCAGTACTTC.

This clonotype occurred a few times. Mismatch with germline at one junction end may stem from a read error. The chain links TRBV12-3 or TRBV12-4 to TRBJ2-7; D is tentatively TRBD1 or TRBD2 (6 bases each). The CDR3 has 16 residues. The DNA for the CDR3 is TGTGCCAGCAGTTTTGGGGGGACGACAGGCGACTACGAGCAGTGCTTC. Its protein is CASSFGGTTGDYEQCF.

The V call is TRBV20-1, the J call TRBJ2-1, with 12 positions matching TRBD2. This CDR3 contains 15 residues. V was pared by 7 bases and J by 2 bases, with 6 bases of the junction left unmatched. Germline V gene lookup returns CDR1 DFQATT and CDR2 SNEGSKA (reference sequence). The CDR3 here is CSVPTSGGTYNEQFF. In DNA, the CDR3 is TGCAGTGTGCCGACTAGCGGGGGAACCTACAATGAGCAGTTCTTC.

The rearrangement joins TRBV20-1 to TRBJ2-1; 9 bases agree with TRBD2. J gave up 6 bases and V 4 bases, and 4 bases lay outside the gene matches. Germline-derived CDR1 and CDR2 are DFQATT and SNEGSKA (reference sequence). The CDR3 contains 13 residues. The CDR3 region is CSATAGGRNEQFF. The CDR3 DNA reads TGCAGTGCTACAGCGGGAGGCCGCAATGAGCAGTTCTTC.